This T cell receptor (beta chain) was identified in a study of blood T cells in healthy people across ages. Sample-barcoded 5' priming and a J-beta primer mix drove a second PCR of 7 to 11 cycles. A single record per CDR3 protein comes from TCRdb applying MiXCR to the 5' RACE reads. The data contain about 1 million distinct CDR3 sequences, over 35% of them singletons. This clonotype has a handful of counts. V was clipped by 5 bases and J by 1 base, with 9 bases between them. The CDR3 spans 14 residues. Germline V lookup: CDR1 SGHTA, CDR2 FQGNSA. This sequence originates from a woman in her sixties or seventies in good health. Sequencing used blood. The genes are TRBV7-2 and TRBJ2-1; tentative D call: TRBD2 (6 bases). The DNA for the CDR3 is TGTGCCAGCAGCGCAGGGACTTCCTACAATGAGCAGTTCTTC. It codes for CASSAGTSYNEQFF.